This T cell receptor (beta chain) was captured by sequencing in a study of T-cell memory formation after mild COVID-19 (dated by TCRdb to the early 2020s). A note on the overall study: TCR sequence clusters from the two donors were largely donor specific. T-cell clones expanding and contracting after mild COVID-19 in two donors were tracked by longitudinal TCRalpha and TCRbeta repertoire sequencing. The cohort comprised two young, previously healthy adult volunteers, one female and one male. The paper as a whole reports these results and caveats: Some responding clones were detected in pre-infection memory, which suggested that pre-existing cross-reactive memory T cells had joined the SARS-CoV-2 response. SARS-CoV-2 specificity was not confirmed for the second-wave clones peaking on day 37. Contracting CD4+ clones were located mainly in the CM and EM memory subsets, whereas CD8+ clones were found to be enriched in EMRA. The study included only two mild cases, and larger cohorts that include severe cases with pre-infection samples were judged to be necessary. From day 15 to 85, contracting clones showed balanced CD4/CD8 phenotypes, whereas a second wave of clones that expanded from day 15 to 37 leaned towards CD4+.

About this clonotype itself: What this receptor recognizes is not known. Per-base qualities were not stored, and no clone one base away is much larger.

The CDR1 and CDR2 encoded by the germline V gene (reference sequence) are SEHNR and FQNEAQ. Taken from cysteine to phenylalanine, the CDR3 has 16 residues. Of all the DNA, just the CDR3 is kept, 48 bases in frame from base 1. V has 2 bases trimmed and J has 2 bases trimmed; junction bases matching no gene number 6. The instrument was an Illumina NovaSeq 6000. TCRalpha and TCRbeta cDNA libraries were constructed by 5'RACE with constant-segment primers, with sample barcodes and unique molecular identifiers being introduced. Trizol reagent was used to extract RNA from every sample. Amplification of the libraries took two PCR steps, and the second step added a second sample barcode plus Illumina TruSeq adapters. Sequencing of libraries was performed on an Illumina NovaSeq with 2 x 150 bp paired-end reads. Turning to the authors' computational methods: The reads were demultiplexed and collapsed into UMI-guided consensus sequences using migec v1.2.7. With mixcr v2.1.11, UMI consensuses were aligned to TRA and TRB V and J templates and assembled into clonotypes. A clonotype was counted as expanded or contracted only if both edgeR and NoisET called the change significant, with noise models trained on biological replicates. For edgeR calls, a false discovery rate-adjusted p below 0.01 and a log2 fold-change threshold of 1 were applied. PCA with hierarchical clustering of max-normalized trajectories of the 1000 most abundant clonotypes was used as exploratory dynamics analysis. Each responding clone was given a CD4 or CD8 phenotype based on the CD4+ and CD8+ repertoires, which had been sequenced separately. TCRdb applied fastp at Q25 and MiXCR to the public reads, then kept only in-frame beta chains. Every CDR3 protein is listed once, alongside the most common genes and DNA of its rows. TCRdb, not the authors, supplied the V and J calls. The sample table holds roughly 450,000 distinct CDR3 sequences, of which about 20% were seen once. 20% to 25% of the sample belongs to the ten largest clones.

PBMCs were isolated by Ficoll-Paque density gradient centrifugation. Sequenced material: PBMCs or a T cell subset sorted from them (not recorded which). This clonotype was obtained from a man aged 18 to 35 who had mild COVID-19 (a few samples of this study predate the infection). The sample titles of this study are shuffled in the database, so cell type and time point are left out; the donor was told from shared clones. The chain joins TRBV7-9 to TRBJ2-5; 9 central nucleotides agree with TRBD1. The nucleotide sequence reads as follows: TGTGCCAGCAGCTTAATGGGACAGGGCGCGCAAGAGACCCAGTACTTC. This gives the protein CASSLMGQGAQETQYF.